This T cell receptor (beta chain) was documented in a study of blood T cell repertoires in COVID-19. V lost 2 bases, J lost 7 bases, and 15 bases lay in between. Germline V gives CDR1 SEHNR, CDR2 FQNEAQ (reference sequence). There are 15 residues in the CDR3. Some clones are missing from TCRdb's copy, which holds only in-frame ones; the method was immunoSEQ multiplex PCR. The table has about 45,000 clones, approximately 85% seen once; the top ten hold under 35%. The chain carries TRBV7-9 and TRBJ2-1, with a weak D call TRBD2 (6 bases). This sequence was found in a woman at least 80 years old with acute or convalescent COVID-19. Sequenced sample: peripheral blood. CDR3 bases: TGTGCCAGCAGCTTATTTCTTCTTGGGGGGAATGAGCAGTTCTTC. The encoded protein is CASSLFLLGGNEQFF. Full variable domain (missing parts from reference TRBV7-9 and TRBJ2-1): DTGVSQNPRHKITKRGQNVTFRCDPISEHNRLYWYRQTLGQGPEFLTYFQNEAQLEKSRLLSDRFSAERPKGSFSTLEIQRTEQGDSAMYLCASSLFLLGGNEQFFGPGTRLTVL.